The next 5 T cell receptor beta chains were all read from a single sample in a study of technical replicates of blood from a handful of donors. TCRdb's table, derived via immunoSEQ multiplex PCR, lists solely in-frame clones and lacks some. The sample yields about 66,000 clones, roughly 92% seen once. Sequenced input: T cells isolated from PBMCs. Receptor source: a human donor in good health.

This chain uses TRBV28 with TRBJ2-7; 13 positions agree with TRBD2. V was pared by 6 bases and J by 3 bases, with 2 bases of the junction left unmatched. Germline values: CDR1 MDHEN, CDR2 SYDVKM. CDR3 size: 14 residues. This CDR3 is CASRLAGGFYEQYF. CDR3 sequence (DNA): TGTGCCAGCAGACTAGCGGGAGGGTTCTACGAGCAGTACTTC.

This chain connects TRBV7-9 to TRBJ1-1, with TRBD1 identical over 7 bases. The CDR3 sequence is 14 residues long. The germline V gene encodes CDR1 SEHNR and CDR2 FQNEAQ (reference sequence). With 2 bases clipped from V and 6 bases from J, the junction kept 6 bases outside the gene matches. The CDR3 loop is CASSLPGGYAEAFF. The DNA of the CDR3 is TGTGCCAGCAGCTTACCAGGGGGGTACGCTGAAGCTTTCTTT.

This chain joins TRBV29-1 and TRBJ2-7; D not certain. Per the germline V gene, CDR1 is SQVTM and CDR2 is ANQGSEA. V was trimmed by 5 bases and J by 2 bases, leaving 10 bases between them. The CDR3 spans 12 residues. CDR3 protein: CSVLMAPYEQYF. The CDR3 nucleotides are TGCAGCGTTCTTATGGCCCCCTACGAGCAGTACTTC.

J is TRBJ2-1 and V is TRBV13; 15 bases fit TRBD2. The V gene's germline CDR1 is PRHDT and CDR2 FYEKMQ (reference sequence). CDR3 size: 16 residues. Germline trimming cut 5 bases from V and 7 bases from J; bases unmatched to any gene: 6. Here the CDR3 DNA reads TGTGCCAGCAGCACCGGACTAGCGGGAGGGTGGAATGAGCAGTTCTTC. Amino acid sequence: CASSTGLAGGWNEQFF.

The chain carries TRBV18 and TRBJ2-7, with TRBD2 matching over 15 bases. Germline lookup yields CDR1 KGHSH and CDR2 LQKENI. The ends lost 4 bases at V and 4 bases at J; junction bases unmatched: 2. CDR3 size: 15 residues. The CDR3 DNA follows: TGTGCCAGCTCACTAGGACTAGCGGGAGGGTACGAGCAGTACTTC. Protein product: CASSLGLAGGYEQYF.